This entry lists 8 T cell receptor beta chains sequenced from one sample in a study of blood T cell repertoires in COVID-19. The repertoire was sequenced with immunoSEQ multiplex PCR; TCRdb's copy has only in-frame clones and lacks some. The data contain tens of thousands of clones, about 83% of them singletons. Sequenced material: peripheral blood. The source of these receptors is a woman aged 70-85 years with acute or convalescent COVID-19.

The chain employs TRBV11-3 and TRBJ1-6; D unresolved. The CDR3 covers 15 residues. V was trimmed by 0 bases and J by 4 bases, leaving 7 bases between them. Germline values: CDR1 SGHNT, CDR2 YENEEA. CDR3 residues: CASSLDEQYNSPLHF. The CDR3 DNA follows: TGTGCCAGCAGCTTAGACGAACAGTATAATTCACCCCTCCACTTT. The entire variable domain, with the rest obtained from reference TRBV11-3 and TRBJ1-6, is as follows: EAGVVQSPRYKIIEKKQPVAFWCNPISGHNTLYWYLQNLGQGPELLIRYENEEAVDDSQLPKDRFSAERLKGVDSTLKIQPAELGDSAVYLCASSLDEQYNSPLHFGNGTRLTVT.

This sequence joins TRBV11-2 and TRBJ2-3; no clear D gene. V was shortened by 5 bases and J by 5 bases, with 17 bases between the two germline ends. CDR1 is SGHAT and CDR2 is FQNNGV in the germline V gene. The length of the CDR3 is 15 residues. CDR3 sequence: CASSTGIISGDTQYF. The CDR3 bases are TGTGCCAGCAGCACGGGTATAATATCGGGAGATACGCAGTATTTT.

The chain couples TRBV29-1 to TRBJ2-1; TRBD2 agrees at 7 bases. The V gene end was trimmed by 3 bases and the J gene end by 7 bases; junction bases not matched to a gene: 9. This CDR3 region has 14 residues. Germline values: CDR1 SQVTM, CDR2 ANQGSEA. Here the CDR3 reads CSVEAPPGGNEQFF. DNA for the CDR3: TGCAGCGTTGAGGCCCCTCCGGGAGGAAATGAGCAGTTCTTC.

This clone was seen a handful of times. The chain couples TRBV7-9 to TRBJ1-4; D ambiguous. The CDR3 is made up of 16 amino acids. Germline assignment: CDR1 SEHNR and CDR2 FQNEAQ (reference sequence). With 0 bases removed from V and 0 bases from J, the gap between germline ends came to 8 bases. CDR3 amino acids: CASSLARTPTNEKLFF. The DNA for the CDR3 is TGTGCCAGCAGCTTAGCGAGGACTCCAACTAATGAAAAACTGTTTTTT.

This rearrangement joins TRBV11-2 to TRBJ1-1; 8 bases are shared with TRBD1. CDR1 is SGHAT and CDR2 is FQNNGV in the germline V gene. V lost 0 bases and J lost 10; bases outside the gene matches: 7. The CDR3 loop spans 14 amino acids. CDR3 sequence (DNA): TGTGCCAGCAGCTTAGATTGGACAGGGCGGGGAGCTTTCTTT. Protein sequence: CASSLDWTGRGAFF.

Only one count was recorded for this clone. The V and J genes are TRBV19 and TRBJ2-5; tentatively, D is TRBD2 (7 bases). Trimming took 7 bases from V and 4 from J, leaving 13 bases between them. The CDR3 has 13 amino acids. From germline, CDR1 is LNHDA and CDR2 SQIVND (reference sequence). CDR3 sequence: CASMGGRGETQYF. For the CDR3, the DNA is TGTGCCAGTATGGGGGGGCGCGGAGAGACCCAGTACTTC.

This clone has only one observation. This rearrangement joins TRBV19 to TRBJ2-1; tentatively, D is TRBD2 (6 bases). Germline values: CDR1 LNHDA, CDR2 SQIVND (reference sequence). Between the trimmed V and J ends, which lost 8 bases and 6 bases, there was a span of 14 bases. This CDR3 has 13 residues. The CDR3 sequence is CASRFRGSNEQFF. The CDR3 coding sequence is TGTGCCAGTCGCTTTCGGGGGAGCAATGAGCAGTTCTTC.

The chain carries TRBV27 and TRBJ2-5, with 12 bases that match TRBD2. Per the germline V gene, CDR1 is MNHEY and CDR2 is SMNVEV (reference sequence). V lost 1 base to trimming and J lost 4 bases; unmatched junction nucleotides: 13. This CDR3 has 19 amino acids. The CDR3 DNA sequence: TGTGCCAGCAGTTTATTGGCTAGCGGGGGGGCGCTTTTAGGAGAGACCCAGTACTTC. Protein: CASSLLASGGALLGETQYF.